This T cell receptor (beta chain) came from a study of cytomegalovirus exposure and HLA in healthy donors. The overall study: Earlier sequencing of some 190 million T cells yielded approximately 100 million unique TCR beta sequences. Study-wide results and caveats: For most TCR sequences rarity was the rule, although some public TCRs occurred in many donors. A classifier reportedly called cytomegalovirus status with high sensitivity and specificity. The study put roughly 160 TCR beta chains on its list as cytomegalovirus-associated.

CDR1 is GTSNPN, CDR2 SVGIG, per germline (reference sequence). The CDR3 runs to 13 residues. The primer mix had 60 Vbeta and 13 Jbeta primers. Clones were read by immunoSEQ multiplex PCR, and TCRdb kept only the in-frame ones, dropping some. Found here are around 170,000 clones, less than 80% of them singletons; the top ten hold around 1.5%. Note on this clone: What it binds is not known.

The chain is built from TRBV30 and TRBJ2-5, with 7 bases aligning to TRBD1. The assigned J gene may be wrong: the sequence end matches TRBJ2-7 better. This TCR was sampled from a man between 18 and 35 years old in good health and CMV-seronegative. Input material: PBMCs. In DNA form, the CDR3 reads TGTGCCTGGAGTGTAGGGGGCATTTACGAGCAGTACTTC. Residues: CAWSVGGIYEQYF.